The rows below give T cell receptor beta chains drawn from one sample of a study of vaccination and CD4 T cells after COVID-19. Each CDR3 protein gets one entry after TCRdb re-called the PCR reads with MiXCR. The sample holds approximately 20,000 distinct CDR3 sequences, more than 45% seen once. What these receptors recognize is not known. Sequencing used CD4+ T cells from blood, cultured in vitro, obtained before SARS-CoV-2 vaccination. The receptors shown here come from a human donor who had recovered from COVID-19. Both conserved end residues are part of each CDR3. Each record gives: J gene, clone size, D gene, V gene, CDR3 DNA, CDR3 protein. The D gene is left open where the match is weak. Some rows mark clone size as missing; the rest say once, few, many or name a class of expanded clone.

J: TRBJ1-1
size: NA
D: NA
V: TRBV5-1
DNA: TGCGCCAGCAGCTTGGTTGGGTTGAACACTGAAGCTTTCTTT
CDR3: CASSLVGLNTEAFF

J: TRBJ1-1
size: NA
D: NA
V: TRBV20-1
DNA: TGCAGTGCTAGATGGTCGGGGAACACTGAAGCTTTCTTT
CDR3: CSARWSGNTEAFF

J: TRBJ2-4
size: few
D: TRBD1
V: TRBV20-1
DNA: TGCAGTGCGACGCCGGGACAGGGATTAGCCAAAAACATTCAGTACTTC
CDR3: CSATPGQGLAKNIQYF

J: TRBJ2-7
size: once
D: TRBD2
V: TRBV11-2
DNA: TGTGCCAGCAGCTTAGCTGGGGGGGGTACGGGCGAGCAGTACTTC
CDR3: CASSLAGGGTGEQYF

J: TRBJ1-6
size: NA
D: TRBD1
V: TRBV27
DNA: TGTGCCAGCAGTCCACAGGGGTTCAATTCACCCCTCCACTTT
CDR3: CASSPQGFNSPLHF

J: TRBJ2-7
size: NA
D: NA
V: TRBV2
DNA: TGTGCCAGCAGTAGGGGGACCCTCATGGGCGAGCAGTACTTC
CDR3: CASSRGTLMGEQYF

J: TRBJ1-2
size: NA
D: NA
V: TRBV6-1
DNA: TGTGCCAGCAGCCCCGGTCTTTTCTATGGCTACACCTTC
CDR3: CASSPGLFYGYTF

J: TRBJ2-3
size: medium-sized
D: NA
V: TRBV20-1
DNA: TGCAGTGCTAGTGGGGTGTCCACAGATACGCAGTATTTT
CDR3: CSASGVSTDTQYF

J: TRBJ2-7
size: NA
D: TRBD1
V: TRBV11-1
DNA: TGTGCCAGCAGCTCAGCCCGGGACAGCAATTACGAGCAGTACTTC
CDR3: CASSSARDSNYEQYF

J: TRBJ1-5
size: NA
D: TRBD1
V: TRBV19
DNA: TGTGCCAGTAGTACAGGGGGCCATCAGCCCCAGCATTTT
CDR3: CASSTGGHQPQHF

J: TRBJ1-2
size: NA
D: TRBD1
V: TRBV11-1
DNA: TGTGCCAGCAGCTTGGGACAGGACTATGGCTACACCTTC
CDR3: CASSLGQDYGYTF

J: TRBJ1-3
size: NA
D: NA
V: TRBV28
DNA: TGTGCCACTCGCCCGAGCGTCGAAAACACCATATATTTT
CDR3: CATRPSVENTIYF

J: TRBJ2-2
size: NA
D: NA
V: TRBV10-1
DNA: TGCGCCAGCAGATCGGGGCGTACCGGGGAGCTGTTTTTT
CDR3: CASRSGRTGELFF

J: TRBJ2-3
size: NA
D: NA
V: TRBV19
DNA: TGTGCCAGTAGTATAGACAACACAGATACGCAGTATTTT
CDR3: CASSIDNTDTQYF

J: TRBJ2-3
size: few
D: NA
V: TRBV20-1
DNA: TGCAGTGTGGCCACCGGGACACTTCGCACAGATACGCAGTATTTT
CDR3: CSVATGTLRTDTQYF

J: TRBJ2-3
size: NA
D: TRBD1
V: TRBV11-3
DNA: TGTGCCAGCAGCCTCGGGACAGGGTTTACAGATACGCAGTATTTT
CDR3: CASSLGTGFTDTQYF

J: TRBJ1-2
size: NA
D: NA
V: TRBV15
DNA: TGTGCCACCAGCAGAGGGGAGGGCAGCTATGGCTACACCTTC
CDR3: CATSRGEGSYGYTF

J: TRBJ2-5
size: NA
D: NA
V: TRBV21-1
DNA: TGTGCCAGCAGCAAAGCACACTCCGGGACTAGCCAAGCGAAAGGAACCCAGTACTTC
CDR3: CASSKAHSGTSQAKGTQYF

J: TRBJ2-7
size: few
D: TRBD2
V: TRBV7-9
DNA: TGTGCCAGCAGTTCACGGACTAGCCGGGGGTACGAGCAGTACTTC
CDR3: CASSSRTSRGYEQYF

J: TRBJ2-5
size: few
D: NA
V: TRBV19
DNA: TGTGCCAGTAGTTGGACTGTTTCAGAGACCCAGTACTTC
CDR3: CASSWTVSETQYF

J: TRBJ2-1
size: few
D: TRBD2
V: TRBV20-1
DNA: TGCAGTGCTGGGGGACTAGCGGGAGACAATGAGCAGTTCTTC
CDR3: CSAGGLAGDNEQFF

J: TRBJ2-2
size: NA
D: TRBD2
V: TRBV2
DNA: TGTGCCAGCAGTGAACTCGCGGGAGGGCCGTCCGGGGAGCTGTTTTTT
CDR3: CASSELAGGPSGELFF

J: TRBJ1-1
size: NA
D: NA
V: TRBV5-4
DNA: TGTGCCAGCAGCCGGGCGAAGGGGACGTACACTGAAGCTTTCTTT
CDR3: CASSRAKGTYTEAFF

J: TRBJ2-7
size: NA
D: NA
V: TRBV28
DNA: TGTGCCAGCAGTTTATATCGGGCCCCCTACGAGCAGTACTTC
CDR3: CASSLYRAPYEQYF

J: TRBJ1-1
size: NA
D: TRBD1
V: TRBV6-2/TRBV6-3
DNA: TGTGCCAGCAGTTTCAACAGGGGGAACACTGAAGCTTTCTTT
CDR3: CASSFNRGNTEAFF

J: TRBJ1-2
size: NA
D: NA
V: TRBV28
DNA: TGTGCCAGCAGTTTCCGGGAAGGGAACTATGGCTACACCTTC
CDR3: CASSFREGNYGYTF

J: TRBJ2-5
size: NA
D: TRBD2
V: TRBV7-8
DNA: TGTGCCAGCAGCTTTCGGGAGGGCCAAGAGACCCAGTACTTC
CDR3: CASSFREGQETQYF

J: TRBJ1-6
size: NA
D: TRBD1
V: TRBV6-2/TRBV6-3
DNA: TGTGCCAGCAGTTTGCTACAGGGGCCAGGGTCACCCCTCCACTTT
CDR3: CASSLLQGPGSPLHF

J: TRBJ1-1
size: NA
D: NA
V: TRBV7-9
DNA: TGCGCCAGCAGCTTGGGGGGTGCAGGGGTCGCGAACACTGAAGCTTTCTTT
CDR3: CASSLGGAGVANTEAFF

J: TRBJ2-3
size: few
D: NA
V: TRBV27
DNA: TGTGCCAGCAGTTTACAAGACTCTAGCACAGATACGCAGTATTTT
CDR3: CASSLQDSSTDTQYF

J: TRBJ1-1
size: NA
D: NA
V: TRBV20-1
DNA: TGCAGTGCTGGACAGCCGACGCAAGGTGAAGCTTTCTTT
CDR3: CSAGQPTQGEAFF

J: TRBJ1-4
size: once
D: NA
V: TRBV20-1
DNA: TGCAGTGCTAGAGATTCCAGGGATAATGAAAAACTGTTTTTT
CDR3: CSARDSRDNEKLFF

J: TRBJ2-7
size: NA
D: TRBD2
V: TRBV9
DNA: TGTGCCAGCAGCGTGAGTCTCGGACTAGCGGGGGGACCCTACGAGCAGTACTTC
CDR3: CASSVSLGLAGGPYEQYF

J: TRBJ2-7
size: NA
D: NA
V: TRBV12-3/TRBV12-4
DNA: TGTGCCAGCAAACGGTCTACCTACGAGCAGTACTTC
CDR3: CASKRSTYEQYF

J: TRBJ1-5
size: NA
D: NA
V: TRBV6-5
DNA: TGTGCCAGCAGTTACACCCGTCATCAGCCCCAGCATTTT
CDR3: CASSYTRHQPQHF

J: TRBJ1-6
size: NA
D: TRBD1
V: TRBV6-2/TRBV6-3
DNA: TGTGCCAGCAGTTTCGTCCAGGGGGCTAATAATTCACCCCTCCACTTT
CDR3: CASSFVQGANNSPLHF

J: TRBJ2-3
size: few
D: TRBD2
V: TRBV20-1
DNA: TGCAGTGCTCCTAGCGGGAGGCCCACAGATACGCAGTATTTT
CDR3: CSAPSGRPTDTQYF

J: TRBJ1-5
size: NA
D: TRBD1
V: TRBV20-1
DNA: TGCAGTGCTAAAGGACAGGGAAGCAATCAGCCCCAGCATTTT
CDR3: CSAKGQGSNQPQHF

J: TRBJ2-3
size: NA
D: NA
V: TRBV20-1
DNA: TGCAGTGCTAGAGTCGGTGCAGGGACCTTAGATACGCAGTATTTT
CDR3: CSARVGAGTLDTQYF

J: TRBJ2-1
size: NA
D: TRBD2
V: TRBV19
DNA: TGTGCCAGTAGTGCGGGACTAGCCTCCTACAATGAGCAGTTCTTC
CDR3: CASSAGLASYNEQFF

J: TRBJ1-5
size: few
D: TRBD1
V: TRBV2
DNA: TGTGCCAGCACGGGACAGGGCCCATTATCACCCCAGCATTTT
CDR3: CASTGQGPLSPQHF

J: TRBJ2-5
size: few
D: NA
V: TRBV24-1
DNA: TGTGCCACCAGTGATTTGAGGGATCACCAAGAGACCCAGTACTTC
CDR3: CATSDLRDHQETQYF

J: TRBJ2-5
size: NA
D: NA
V: TRBV24-1
DNA: TGTGCCACCAGTGATACGTCGGAGACCCAGTACTTC
CDR3: CATSDTSETQYF

J: TRBJ1-1
size: few
D: NA
V: TRBV20-1
DNA: TGCAGTGCTAGCTATCGGCCTGAAGCTTTCTTT
CDR3: CSASYRPEAFF

J: TRBJ1-1
size: NA
D: NA
V: TRBV11-3
DNA: TGTGCCAGCAAATTTTCGAACACTGAAGCTTTCTTT
CDR3: CASKFSNTEAFF

J: TRBJ1-2
size: NA
D: NA
V: TRBV11-3
DNA: TGTGCCAGCAGCTTAGCCCCACTAGACAATTTCTATGGCTACACCTTC
CDR3: CASSLAPLDNFYGYTF

J: TRBJ1-5
size: NA
D: NA
V: TRBV11-2
DNA: TGTGCCAGCAGCTTAGCATCAGGAGACAATCAGCCCCAGCATTTT
CDR3: CASSLASGDNQPQHF

J: TRBJ1-2
size: few
D: TRBD1
V: TRBV6-5
DNA: TGTGCCAGCAGTTATTCCGACAGGGGGCACTCCAGTGGCTACACCTTC
CDR3: CASSYSDRGHSSGYTF

J: TRBJ2-2
size: few
D: TRBD1
V: TRBV6-1
DNA: TGTGCCAGCAGTCCGCCTCGACAGGGCACCGGGGAGCTGTTTTTT
CDR3: CASSPPRQGTGELFF

J: TRBJ2-7
size: few
D: NA
V: TRBV11-3
DNA: TGTGCCAGCAGCACCCGAGTGACCGACGAGCAGTACTTC
CDR3: CASSTRVTDEQYF